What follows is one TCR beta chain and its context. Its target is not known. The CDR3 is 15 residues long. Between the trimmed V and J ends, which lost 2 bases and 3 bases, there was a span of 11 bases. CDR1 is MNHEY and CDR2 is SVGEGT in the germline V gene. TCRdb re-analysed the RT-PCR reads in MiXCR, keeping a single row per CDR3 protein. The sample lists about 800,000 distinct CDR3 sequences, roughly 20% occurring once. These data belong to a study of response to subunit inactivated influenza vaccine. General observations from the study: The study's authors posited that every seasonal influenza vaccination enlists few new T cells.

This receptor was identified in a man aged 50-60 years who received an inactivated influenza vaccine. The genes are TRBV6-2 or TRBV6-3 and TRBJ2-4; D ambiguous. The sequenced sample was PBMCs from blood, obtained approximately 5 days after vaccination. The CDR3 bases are TGTGCCAGCAGTTACGGGCAGGCGGTCAAAAACATTCAGTACTTC. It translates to CASSYGQAVKNIQYF.